This T cell receptor beta chain came from a study of Ad26.COV2.S vaccination and SARS-CoV-2 variants. Whole-study results and caveats: Vaccine recipients had higher spike-specific TCR breadth than placebo recipients. Analytic work on TCR breadth and depth might have understated the full extent of total T cell responses.

Germline loops: CDR1 MDHEN, CDR2 SYDVKM. The CDR3 covers 11 residues. The V gene lost 4 bases and the J gene lost 9 bases, with 10 bases spanning the gap. The repertoire was sequenced with immunoSEQ multiplex PCR; TCRdb's copy has only in-frame clones and lacks some. Among roughly 420,000 clones, 85% to 90% were seen once, and the ten largest hold 3.6%. Indicated treatment: roughly 19 received Ad26.COV2.S at low or high dose, single or two shots; five or six received placebo; per-sample allocation not given. The samples were gathered on day 63 after the first injection of vaccine or placebo. Concerning this clone itself: The antigen remains unidentified.

The rearrangement uses TRBV28 and TRBJ2-7, with D maybe TRBD2 (6 bases). The sequenced sample was peripheral blood, obtained in a trial of Ad26.COV2.S vaccine versus placebo. The clonotype originates from a person aged 18-65 years who received the Ad26.COV2.S COVID-19 vaccine or a placebo. DNA of the CDR3: TGTGCCAGCAGTTCTCAGGGAGGGCAGTACTTC. This translates into CASSSQGGQYF. The complete variable domain, with remaining parts taken from reference TRBV28 and TRBJ2-7, reads DVKVTQSSRYLVKRTGEKVFLECVQDMDHENMFWYRQDPGLGLRLIYFSYDVKMKEKGDIPEGYSVSREKKERFSLILESASTNQTSMYLCASSSQGGQYFGPGTRLTVT.